Below, 5 T cell receptor beta chains from the same sample are listed, as sequenced in a study of T cell responses to AZD1222 COVID-19 vaccine. Repertoires were generated with immunoSEQ multiplex PCR, while TCRdb's copy carries only in-frame clones and drops some. The sample holds about 140,000 clones, around nine tenths seen once. Here the sequenced sample was peripheral blood, taken on day 0 of AZD1222 vaccination. The origin of the receptors is an adult in good health.

V usage is TRBV19 and J usage is TRBJ1-5, with 7 bases matching TRBD1. J lost 3 bases, V lost 4 bases, and 9 bases had no gene match. Germline CDR1 LNHDA, CDR2 SQIVND (reference sequence). This CDR3 is built from 16 residues. The CDR3 nucleotides are TGTGCCAGTAGTACGTACGGGACAGTTATCAATCAGCCCCAGCATTTT. Protein sequence: CASSTYGTVINQPQHF.

The chain carries TRBV7-2 and TRBJ1-5, with D hard to call. V was shortened by 1 base and J by 7 bases, with 20 bases between the two germline ends. Germline lookup yields CDR1 SGHTA and CDR2 FQGNSA. The CDR3 has 17 amino acids. Written as DNA, the CDR3 is TGTGCCAGCAGCTTAGTTACGGGCGTGGGAGGAAGGCAGCCCCAGCATTTT. Translated: CASSLVTGVGGRQPQHF.

This chain connects TRBV11-1 to TRBJ1-3; 7 nucleotides agree with TRBD1. There are 15 residues in the CDR3. Trimming at V came to 5 bases and at J to 2 bases, leaving 6 bases not matched to a gene. CDR1 and CDR2 (germline): SGHAT, FQDESV (reference sequence). CDR3 DNA: TGTGCCAGCAGCCCGAGACAGGGACCTGGAAACACCATATATTTT. It specifies CASSPRQGPGNTIYF.

The chain joins TRBV7-8 to TRBJ2-7, with TRBD1 matching 8 bases. The CDR3 extends over 14 amino acids. The germline V gene encodes CDR1 SGHVS and CDR2 FQNEAQ. The V gene end was trimmed by 5 bases and the J gene end by 2 bases; junction bases not matched to a gene: 5. CDR3 sequence: CASSHGTGPYEQYF. CDR3 coding DNA: TGTGCCAGCAGCCATGGGACAGGCCCCTACGAGCAGTACTTC. The full variable domain, its missing parts supplied by reference TRBV7-8 and TRBJ2-7, is GAGVSQSPRYKVAKRGQDVALRCDPISGHVSLFWYQQALGQGPEFLTYFQNEAQLDKSGLPSDRFFAERPEGSVSTLKIQRTQQEDSAVYLCASSHGTGPYEQYFGPGTRLTVT.

The J gene is TRBJ2-1, the V gene TRBV6-6, with D hard to call. V was clipped by 6 bases and J by 8 bases, with 20 bases between them. Germline CDR1 MNHNY, CDR2 SVGAGI (reference sequence). This CDR3 region has 15 residues. CDR3 loop: CASSRPSGAAYEQFF. The CDR3, as DNA: TGTGCCAGCAGCCGCCCCTCTGGTGCGGCCTATGAGCAGTTCTTC.